The present T cell receptor (beta chain) was sequenced within a study of identical twins. CDR3 length: 13 amino acids. With 6 bases removed from V and 2 bases from J, the gap between germline ends came to 11 bases. Germline-derived CDR1 and CDR2 are SEHNR and FQNEAQ (reference sequence). This clonotype was seen only a few times. The antigen remains undetermined. Findings of the study overall: An excess of low generation probability was shown by twin-shared out-of-frame alpha sequences.

TCRdb independently ran MiXCR on the 5' RACE reads; one entry per CDR3 protein. The table lists over 550,000 distinct CDR3 sequences, about 7.1% of them singletons, with 1.6% in the top ten. The same sample was also used in a study of yellow fever vaccine responses in identical twins.

The clonotype comes from a woman aged 18-29 years in good health. This sequence joins TRBV7-9 and TRBJ2-7; a weak D match, TRBD1 (6 bases). Sequencing was performed on PBMCs. CDR3 in DNA: TGTGCCAGCAGTACAGGGCGCACCTACGAGCAGTACTTC. It translates to CASSTGRTYEQYF. Supplemented by reference TRBV7-9 and TRBJ2-7, the full variable domain reads DTGVSQNPRHKITKRGQNVTFRCDPISEHNRLYWYRQTLGQGPEFLTYFQNEAQLEKSRLLSDRFSAERPKGSFSTLEIQRTEQGDSAMYLCASSTGRTYEQYFGPGTRLTVT.